This T cell receptor (beta chain) is from a study of STAT5B mutations in CD4+ large granular lymphocyte leukemia. Points on this clone: What it binds is not known.

Some clones are missing from TCRdb's copy, which holds only in-frame ones; the method was immunoSEQ multiplex PCR. Of some 34,000 clones listed, roughly four fifths are singletons. General observations from the study: No patients shared main leukemic clonotypes, though around 24% appeared at low frequency elsewhere. Patient CD4-sorted repertoires looked more clonal than healthy CD4+ repertoires, even without putative leukemic clones.

The TCR was taken from a human donor in good health. Sequencing input: CD4+ T cells from blood buffy coats.

The CDR3 sequence is CATLRSGTDTQYF. The CDR3 DNA is TGTGCCACCCTCAGGTCGGGCACAGATACGCAGTATTTT. The J gene is TRBJ2-3, the V gene TRBV27; no clear D. Germline V CDR1 and CDR2: MNHEY, SMNVEV (reference sequence). Trimming cost V 10 bases and J 1 base, with 12 bases left between them. The CDR3 has 13 residues.